The rows below give T cell receptor beta chains drawn from one sample of a study of monozygotic twins with inflammatory bowel disease. From the 5' RACE reads, TCRdb lists one entry per CDR3 protein and no DNA. Here the sample table reports over 150,000 distinct CDR3 sequences. Sample: blood. The source is a human donor with ulcerative colitis or Crohn's disease, or a healthy co-twin of an affected twin (not recorded which). Both conserved end residues are part of each CDR3. Fields, in order: V gene, J gene, CDR3 protein.

>TRBV24-1|TRBJ2-1
CATSDPGTGGLEQFF
>TRBV10-3|TRBJ1-5
CAISELSGSGGNEPQHF
>TRBV18|TRBJ2-1
CASSPPEGGNEQFF
>TRBV12-3/TRBV12-4|TRBJ2-1
CASSLGLGGQFF
>TRBV24-1|TRBJ1-2
CATSDLGYGGYTF
>TRBV15|TRBJ2-7
CATSRVGNEQYF
>TRBV7-9|TRBJ2-7
CASSLNYRGGEQYF
>TRBV6-6|TRBJ1-1
CASSPGPKNTEAFF
>TRBV28|TRBJ2-4
CASSSNGVKNIQYF
>TRBV5-1|TRBJ2-7
CASSFTAGDDEQYF
>TRBV20-1|TRBJ1-5
CSARVWDRDYSNQPQHF
>TRBV12-3/TRBV12-4|TRBJ1-1
CASSYVENTEAFF
>TRBV7-3|TRBJ2-7
CASSPTGTGDYEQYF
>TRBV20-1|TRBJ2-5
CSASPGLAEETQYF
>TRBV15|TRBJ2-7
CATSRDPGGRARHPPQSF
>TRBV7-2|TRBJ2-7
CASFMGGSSGRGEQYF
>TRBV19|TRBJ1-6
CATSSTYNSPLHF
>TRBV20-1|TRBJ2-7
CSARDPGAGEQYF
>TRBV6-5|TRBJ1-2
CASSYLSQLYGYTF
>TRBV20-1|TRBJ1-2
CSARDRGDRGQSSGYTF
>TRBV2|TRBJ2-1
CASSPGTMEFF
>TRBV2|TRBJ2-3
CASSDGTDTQYF
>TRBV5-1|TRBJ2-7
CASSERTGLREQYF
>TRBV7-9|TRBJ1-5
CASTPGSNQPQHF
>TRBV5-1|TRBJ2-7
CASSLGADRVYYEQYF
>TRBV3-1|TRBJ2-1
CASSQGLAGGVNNEQFF
>TRBV7-6|TRBJ2-7
CASSGQTGAYKEAQYF
>TRBV7-2|TRBJ2-1
CASSPRLSYNEQFF